Here is one TCR beta chain with its context. Its antigen remains unidentified. Template material for amplifying TCR beta CDR3 regions consisted of RNA transcripts. HTBI primers drove first-round RT-PCR of the TCR CDR3. A single record per CDR3 protein comes from TCRdb applying MiXCR to the multiplex PCR reads. The top ten clones hold over 12% of a sample with hundreds of thousands of distinct CDR3 sequences, 15% to 19% of them seen once. These data are taken from a study of T cells in Graves' hyperthyroidism and ophthalmopathy. General study results and limits: Stable hyperthyroidism and ophthalmopathy were separated using 13 V-J signatures.

V lost 0 bases and J 2 bases, leaving 10 bases between the germline ends. The CDR3 consists of 15 residues. The germline CDR1 and CDR2 sequences are LGHDT and YNNKEL (reference sequence). The receptor was isolated from a woman younger than 35 with Graves' hyperthyroidism. V is TRBV3-1 and J is TRBJ1-2; D might be TRBD1 (5 bases). Material: blood. Here the CDR3 reads CASSQEGPRNYGYTF. The CDR3 DNA is TGTGCCAGCAGCCAAGAGGGACCAAGAAACTATGGCTACACCTTC.